Sequencing of this TCR beta chain was carried out in a study of shared clonotypes between healthy human individuals. Assay used: immunoSEQ multiplex PCR; TCRdb lists only in-frame clones, some missing. This sample has approximately 720,000 clones, with approximately 75% found just once. Looked up from germline, CDR1 is SNHLY and CDR2 is FYNNEI. V was cut by 7 bases and J by 0 bases, with 12 bases left in between. The CDR3 totals 14 residues. The sequence was collected from a woman aged 25 to 39 in good health. This chain connects TRBV2 to TRBJ2-5; D possibly corresponds to TRBD1 (5 bases). Sequencing input: memory CD4+ T cells sorted from blood. Subset given: CD45RA-negative fraction. The chain's CDR3 is CASNSRGNQETQYF. The CDR3, as DNA: TGTGCCAGCAACTCTAGGGGTAACCAAGAGACCCAGTACTTC.